This TCR beta chain is from a study of CD8 T cells in ankylosing spondylitis (dated by TCRdb to about 2017). With regard to the full study: The study set out to find disease-linked TCR variants by profiling T cell receptor beta repertoires in ankylosing spondylitis patients and healthy donors. The full study cohort was made up of about 24 ankylosing spondylitis patients and more than 90 healthy donors. Peripheral blood was sampled, and synovial fluid was additionally collected from ankylosing spondylitis patients. The research as a whole found: In peripheral blood, the disease-linked clones were found at relatively low frequencies and had a CD8+ phenotype. Blood from ankylosing spondylitis patients appeared to be characterized by a TCR beta motif made up of seven or eight highly homologous amino acid variants. Some of the motif variants had been reported before in the synovial fluid and blood of reactive arthritis patients, a finding that suggests common disease-initiation mechanisms. The disease-linked clones were reported as significantly enriched in matched synovial fluid samples from ankylosing spondylitis patients.

These reads were obtained on an Illumina HiSeq 2500. Quantitative 5'-RACE with molecular barcodes was the method used to prepare the TCR beta libraries. The authors processed their data as follows. Disease-linked TCR variants were identified with a new computational method built on a probabilistic model of VDJ rearrangement. TCRdb reprocessing: public reads trimmed at Q25 with fastp, clones called with MiXCR, in-frame beta chains kept. Here each entry gathers all rows of one CDR3 protein and keeps the most common genes and DNA. The V and J calls shown here were made by TCRdb, not taken from the authors' results. The sample table lists around 180,000 distinct CDR3 sequences, roughly 13% of them with a count of one. Of the sample, approximately 11% is held by the ten largest clones. This clonotype was seen repeatedly, ten times or more. There is no known antigen for this receptor. Base qualities are missing; no much larger clone stands one base away.

CDR1 and CDR2 (MNHEY, SVGAGI) derive from the germline V gene. The CDR3 covers 19 residues, taking in both the cysteine and the phenylalanine. Solely the CDR3 DNA is kept, with 57 bases framed from the first base. V ends up 3 bases short and J 2 bases short, with an unmatched junction base count of 12. The specimen sequenced was blood, either unsorted or a sorted T cell fraction (not recorded which). The TCR sequence derives from a female donor with ankylosing spondylitis or in good health (not recorded which). Here the chain combines TRBV6-5 and TRBJ2-7, with 14 junctional bases fitting TRBD2. For the CDR3, the sequence is CASSYSPGLAGASPYEQYF. At the DNA level, the sequence is TGTGCCAGCAGTTATTCACCGGGACTAGCGGGAGCTTCCCCCTACGAGCAGTACTTC.